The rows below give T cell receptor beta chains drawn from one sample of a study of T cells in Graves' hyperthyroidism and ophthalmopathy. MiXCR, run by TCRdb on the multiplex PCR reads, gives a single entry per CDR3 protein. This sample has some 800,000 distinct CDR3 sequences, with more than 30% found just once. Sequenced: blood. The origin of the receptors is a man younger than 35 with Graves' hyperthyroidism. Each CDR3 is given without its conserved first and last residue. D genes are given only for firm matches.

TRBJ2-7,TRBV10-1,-,ASVSVQASYEQY
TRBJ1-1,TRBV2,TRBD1,ASSILGGGTEAF
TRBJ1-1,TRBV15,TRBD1,ATRRPGQGPEAF
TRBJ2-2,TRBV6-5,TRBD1,ASSSDRGWNTGELF
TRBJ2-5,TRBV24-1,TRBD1,ATRAGTGDETQY
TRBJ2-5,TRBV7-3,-,ASSPGQEETQY
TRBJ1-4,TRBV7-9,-,ASSLGAKTNEKLF
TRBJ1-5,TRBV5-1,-,ASSLEGGSGQPQH
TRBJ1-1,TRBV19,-,ASKNWTEFEAF
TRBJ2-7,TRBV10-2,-,ASGEGYEQY
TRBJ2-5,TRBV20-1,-,SARDWERETQY
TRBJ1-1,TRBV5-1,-,ASRPASGRRNTEAF
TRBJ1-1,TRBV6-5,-,ASSYSRGGNTEAF
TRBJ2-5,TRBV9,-,ASSEYPVGIQETQY
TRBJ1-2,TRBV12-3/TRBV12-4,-,ASSLSDQGIRRGYT
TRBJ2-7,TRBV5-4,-,ASSPDGATYEQY
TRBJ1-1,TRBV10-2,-,ASSESRGSTEAF
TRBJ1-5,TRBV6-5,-,ASSYWGGNSNQPQH
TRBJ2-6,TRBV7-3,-,ASSLGLTPRSGANVLT
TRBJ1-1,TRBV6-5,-,ASSYSGVNTEAF
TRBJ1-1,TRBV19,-,ASSIGGTLEAF
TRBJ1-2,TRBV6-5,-,ASSYHRENYGYT
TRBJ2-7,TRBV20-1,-,SALPDKGFYEQY
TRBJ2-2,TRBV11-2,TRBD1,ASSLTLDRGHTGELF
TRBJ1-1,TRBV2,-,ASTPGLYTEAF
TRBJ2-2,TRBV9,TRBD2,ASSVYGGAGGELF
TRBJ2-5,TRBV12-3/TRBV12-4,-,ASSHTANQETQY
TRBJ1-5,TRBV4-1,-,ASSHGGRQPQH
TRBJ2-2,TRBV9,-,ASSPTNTKNTGELF
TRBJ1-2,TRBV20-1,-,SAVVRDYGYT
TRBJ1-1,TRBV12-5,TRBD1,ASGPQGAQGTEAF
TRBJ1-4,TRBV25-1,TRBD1,ASSGSGTGTEKLF
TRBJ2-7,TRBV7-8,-,AWSVRPQLLLEQY
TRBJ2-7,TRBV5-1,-,ASSLSPLSLGEQY
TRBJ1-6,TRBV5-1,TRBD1,ASSLALDRGNSPLH
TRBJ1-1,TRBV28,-,ASRGYPGEAF
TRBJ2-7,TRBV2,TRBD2,TSSVRTSGPYEQY
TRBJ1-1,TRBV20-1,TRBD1,SAPGTGSTEAF
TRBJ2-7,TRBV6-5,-,ASSYAALYEQY
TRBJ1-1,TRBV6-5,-,ASSYRGKGTEAF
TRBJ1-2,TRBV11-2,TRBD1,ASRQTGGDYGYT
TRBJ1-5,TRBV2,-,ASSEDRGNQPQH
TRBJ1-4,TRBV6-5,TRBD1,ASSSQDWWGSTGEEKLF
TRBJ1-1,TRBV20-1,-,SARDGPLNTEAF
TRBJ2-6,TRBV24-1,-,ATRDSDDSGANVLT